There are a few counts of the clone carrying this T cell receptor beta chain. Just one base apart from a much larger clone, this may be a read error. MiXCR, run by TCRdb on the RT-PCR reads, gives a single entry per CDR3 protein. The top ten hold about 3.9% of the sample, which has about 680,000 distinct CDR3 sequences, around 14% seen once. This CDR3 comprises 19 residues. V was pared by 4 bases and J by 0 bases, with 16 bases of the junction left unmatched. Per germline, CDR1 SGHRS and CDR2 YFSETQ. This receptor was taken from a female donor in good health, serving as a healthy control. The sample was memory CD4+ T cells from blood. V and J are TRBV5-1 and TRBJ2-7, with TRBD2 matching 10 bases. This CDR3 reads CASSETGFPLAGRSYEQYF. The CDR3 DNA reads as TGCGCCAGCAGCGAAACAGGTTTCCCACTAGCGGGACGCTCCTACGAGCAGTACTTC. Looking up the rest from reference TRBV5-1 and TRBJ2-7 gives the full variable domain: KAGVTQTPRYLIKTRGQQVTLSCSPISGHRSVSWYQQTPGQGLQFLFEYFSETQRNKGNFPGRFSGRQFSNSRSEMNVSTLELGDSALYLCASSETGFPLAGRSYEQYFGPGTRLTVT.